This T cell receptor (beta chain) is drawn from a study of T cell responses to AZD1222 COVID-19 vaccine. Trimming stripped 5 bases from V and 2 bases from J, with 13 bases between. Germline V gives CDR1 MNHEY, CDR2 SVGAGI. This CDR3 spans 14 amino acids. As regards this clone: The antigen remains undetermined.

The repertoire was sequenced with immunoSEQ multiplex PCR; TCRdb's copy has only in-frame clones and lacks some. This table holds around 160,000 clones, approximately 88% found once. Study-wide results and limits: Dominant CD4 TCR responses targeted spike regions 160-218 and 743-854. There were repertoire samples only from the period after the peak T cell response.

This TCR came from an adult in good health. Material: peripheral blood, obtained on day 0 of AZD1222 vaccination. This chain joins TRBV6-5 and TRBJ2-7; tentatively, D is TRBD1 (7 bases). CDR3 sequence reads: CASSRSGGPYEQYF. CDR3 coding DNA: TGTGCCAGCAGTAGGTCAGGGGGGCCCTACGAGCAGTACTTC.